This T cell receptor (beta chain) was identified in a study of shared clonotypes between healthy human individuals. Using immunoSEQ multiplex PCR, the repertoire was profiled, and TCRdb retains in-frame clones only, with some absent. The data contain under 2.5 million clones, just under 95% of them singletons. Notes on this clone: The same CDR3 also results from other DNA sequences found in this sample.

The CDR3 extends over 15 amino acids. Per germline, CDR1 SGHRS and CDR2 YFSETQ. J was trimmed by 1 base and V by 0 bases; bases with no gene match: 2. V gene TRBV5-1 combines with J gene TRBJ2-7; 9 bases align to TRBD1. The TCR comes from a man aged 18 to 29 in good health. Some clones in this sample may be carry-over from other donors' samples. The sample consisted of naive CD4+ T cells from PBMCs. Subset denoted: CD45RA+ positively selected. The CDR3 coding sequence is TGCGCCAGCAGCTTGGAGGGACAGGGATCCTACGAGCAGTACTTC. Its protein product is CASSLEGQGSYEQYF. The full variable domain, its missing parts supplied by reference TRBV5-1 and TRBJ2-7, is KAGVTQTPRYLIKTRGQQVTLSCSPISGHRSVSWYQQTPGQGLQFLFEYFSETQRNKGNFPGRFSGRQFSNSRSEMNVSTLELGDSALYLCASSLEGQGSYEQYFGPGTRLTVT.